One sample yielded the 9 T cell receptor beta chains listed below, sequenced in a study of T cells in Graves' hyperthyroidism and ophthalmopathy. Amplified TCR beta CDR3 regions derived from RNA transcripts. HTBI primers were employed in a first-round RT-PCR of the TCR CDR3. TCRdb recomputed calls from the multiplex PCR reads with MiXCR, one row per CDR3 protein. The sample lists about 540,000 distinct CDR3 sequences; around 42% were seen once. The sample comprised peripheral blood or thyroid tissue (not recorded which). These TCRs come from a woman aged 18 to 35 with Graves' hyperthyroidism.

The rearrangement joins TRBV2 to TRBJ1-1, with unresolved D. In germline, CDR1 is SNHLY, CDR2 FYNNEI. This CDR3 has 14 residues. The V end was cut by 11 bases, the J end by 4 bases, with 20 bases between. The CDR3 spells CAANIFGMGTEAFF. The CDR3 DNA reads TGTGCCGCAAATATCTTCGGGATGGGCACTGAAGCTTTCTTT.

The CDR3 reads CASSLPGQGDGANTGELFF. Written as DNA, the CDR3 is TGTGCCAGCAGCTTACCGGGACAGGGGGACGGAGCGAACACCGGGGAGCTGTTTTTT. The chain combines TRBV7-6 with TRBJ2-2; 11 bases map to TRBD1. V gave up 2 bases and J gave up 0 bases; unmatched junction bases: 8. This CDR3 comprises 19 residues. CDR1 SGHVS and CDR2 FNYEAQ come from the germline V gene.

This clonotype was found many times. The genes are TRBV27 and TRBJ2-7, with 11 bases identical to TRBD2. This CDR3 is built from 15 residues. With 1 base clipped from V and 6 bases from J, the junction kept 5 bases outside the gene matches. Germline CDR1 is MNHEY and CDR2 is SMNVEV (reference sequence). Written as DNA, the CDR3 is TGTGCCAGCAGTTTATTGGCTAGCGGGAGGCGCGAGCAGTACTTC. Its translation is CASSLLASGRREQYF.

This clonotype was seen at least ten times. The J gene is TRBJ1-2, the V gene TRBV10-3, with a tentative D call TRBD1 (6 bases). Germline assignment: CDR1 ENHRY and CDR2 SYGVKD. The CDR3 covers 16 residues. Trimming cost V 0 bases and J 0 bases, with 11 bases left between them. The CDR3 sequence is CAISESDRSANYGYTF. The CDR3 bases are TGTGCCATCAGTGAGTCGGACAGATCAGCTAACTATGGCTACACCTTC.

The chain joins TRBV30 to TRBJ1-1; tentatively, D is TRBD1 (5 bases). Between the trimmed V and J ends, which lost 5 bases and 4 bases, there was a span of 11 bases. The V gene's germline CDR1 is GTSNPN and CDR2 SVGIG (reference sequence). The CDR3 contains 12 residues. CDR3 amino acids: CAWVYGGTEAFF. CDR3 nucleotide sequence: TGTGCCTGGGTGTATGGGGGCACTGAAGCTTTCTTT. Using reference TRBV30 and TRBJ1-1 for the parts outside the CDR3, the full variable domain is SQTIHQWPATLVQPVGSPLSLECTVEGTSNPNLYWYRQAAGRGLQLLFYSVGIGQISSEVPQNLSASRPQDRQFILSSKKLLLSDSGFYLCAWVYGGTEAFFGQGTRLTVV.

This clonotype was seen repeatedly, ten times or more. The CDR3: CASSLTGGGSPLHF. The CDR3 nucleotides read TGTGCCAGCAGCCTGACAGGGGGCGGTTCACCCCTCCACTTT. The chain couples TRBV5-8 to TRBJ1-6; 10 bases fit TRBD1. The germline CDR1 and CDR2 sequences are SGHTS and YDEGEE. Trimming at V came to 4 bases and at J to 9 bases, leaving 4 bases not matched to a gene. The CDR3 loop spans 14 amino acids.

This clonotype was observed at least ten times. The rearrangement links TRBV7-2 to TRBJ2-5; the D is unclear. Germline CDR1 SGHTA, CDR2 FQGNSA. Trimming stripped 4 bases from V and 1 base from J, with 10 bases between. The CDR3 is 14 residues long. CDR3 nucleotide sequence: TGTGCCAGCAGCTACGGGCCGATCCAAGAGACCCAGTACTTC. It translates to CASSYGPIQETQYF.

In this sample, this clonotype turned up many times. The rearrangement joins TRBV11-2 to TRBJ1-1, with D tentatively TRBD1 (5 bases). The germline CDR1 and CDR2 sequences are SGHAT and FQNNGV. Trimming stripped 5 bases from V and 0 bases from J, with 13 bases between. This CDR3 is 15 amino acids long. This CDR3 is CASSPKQGLNTEAFF. Here the CDR3 DNA reads TGTGCCAGCAGCCCCAAGCAGGGATTGAACACTGAAGCTTTCTTT.

Concerning this clonotype itself: A much larger clone lies one base from this, so it may be a read error. The chain employs TRBV7-9 and TRBJ1-1; D is unresolved. The CDR3 runs 15 residues. The germline CDR1 and CDR2 sequences are SEHNR and FQNEAQ (reference sequence). Trimming cost V 5 bases and J 4 bases, with 17 bases left between them. In nucleotides, the CDR3 is TGTGCCAGCAGCCTCCGAGGGAGAGCTGGCACTGAAGCTTTCTTT. It translates to CASSLRGRAGTEAFF. Together with reference TRBV7-9 and TRBJ1-1, the CDR3 gives the full variable domain: DTGVSQNPRHKITKRGQNVTFRCDPISEHNRLYWYRQTLGQGPEFLTYFQNEAQLEKSRLLSDRFSAERPKGSFSTLEIQRTEQGDSAMYLCASSLRGRAGTEAFFGQGTRLTVV.